The sequence of this T cell receptor beta chain was determined in a study of low-dose radiotherapy and immunotherapy resistance in tumors. Turning to the study itself: The drug cyclophosphamide was given into a vein at 200 mg/m2 every two weeks, one day before radiation and immunotherapy.

The time point was: before trial treatment. V shed 4 bases and J shed 4 bases, with 10 bases lying between them. The CDR3 runs 13 residues. Germline CDR1 reads ENHRY; CDR2 reads SYGVKD. cDNA synthesis used a TRAV/TRBV-specific primer set for both chains. The authors ran around 20 PCR cycles to amplify TCRs with a constant-region primer and V-primer adapter. TCRdb reanalysed the reads using MiXCR and keeps one entry per CDR3 protein. There are around 65,000 distinct CDR3 sequences in the sample; approximately 26% occur only once, and 6% to 7% lies in the top ten. This specimen consisted of PBMCs, obtained before treatment. The chain is built from TRBV10-3 and TRBJ1-2; D call uncertain. This TCR derives from a male donor with rectosigmoid adenocarcinoma. CDR3 sequence reads: CAISGTNSYGYTF. The CDR3 nucleotides read TGTGCCATCAGTGGGACGAACAGCTATGGCTACACCTTC.